The 9 T cell receptor beta chains below all came from one sample that was sequenced in a study of cytomegalovirus exposure and HLA in healthy donors (dated by TCRdb to between 2016 and 2019). Libraries were constructed by the immunoSEQ multiplex PCR assay. The multiplex PCR relied on a mix of 60 forward primers for TCR Vbeta segments and 13 reverse primers for TCR Jbeta segments. TCRdb's version of the immuneACCESS table is confined to in-frame rearrangements and falls short of the full clone set. An unresolved V gene accounts for under half of the shortfall where checked; the remainder is of unknown origin. In this sample the table shows about 90,000 clones, approximately 69% of which occur a single time. 20% to 25% of the sample is taken by the ten largest. The sample taken for sequencing was PBMCs. Receptor source: a woman between 45 and 65 years old in good health and CMV-seropositive.

This CDR3 is CASSQDFREQYF. The CDR3, as DNA: TGTGCCAGCAGCCAGGATTTTCGGGAGCAGTACTTC. The V call is TRBV11-2, the J call TRBJ2-7, with D unclear. CDR1 and CDR2 (germline): SGHAT, FQNNGV. The CDR3 sequence is 12 residues long. V was pared by 5 bases and J by 7 bases, with 12 bases between.

The chain recombines TRBV27 with TRBJ2-7, with TRBD2 identical over 8 bases. Unmatched junction bases numbered 7, after V lost 6 bases and J lost 3 bases. This CDR3 spans 14 amino acids. CDR1 MNHEY and CDR2 SMNVEV come from the germline V gene (reference sequence). The DNA for the CDR3 is TGTGCCAGCAGCCCCAGGGCGGGGGGCTACGAGCAGTACTTC. Translation: CASSPRAGGYEQYF.

The J gene is TRBJ2-3, the V gene TRBV14; 8 bases agree with TRBD2. Germline V gene sequence: CDR1 SGHDN, CDR2 FVKESK. The CDR3 spans 16 residues. V gave up 1 base and J gave up 1 base; unmatched junction bases: 4. The chain's CDR3 is CASSQGGAGGTDTQYF. For the CDR3, the DNA is TGTGCCAGCAGCCAAGGGGGAGCGGGGGGCACAGATACGCAGTATTTT.

This clone appeared a few times. The rearrangement links TRBV10-2 to TRBJ1-2; D may be TRBD1 (5 bases). CDR3 length equals 13 residues. Germline V gene lookup returns CDR1 WSHSY and CDR2 SAAADI. V was shortened by 3 bases and J by 8 bases, with 13 bases between the two germline ends. The CDR3 loop reads CASSEGQGWGYTF. The CDR3 DNA sequence: TGCGCCAGCAGTGAAGGGCAGGGATGGGGCTACACCTTC.

This clone was recorded a few times. This chain joins TRBV2 and TRBJ2-3; possible D gene TRBD1, 6 bases. This CDR3 contains 13 residues. The V gene's germline CDR1 is SNHLY and CDR2 FYNNEI. V shed 4 bases and J shed 4 bases, with 9 bases lying between them. The CDR3 bases are TGTGCCAGCAGTGGGGCAGGGGCAGATACGCAGTATTTT. It is translated as CASSGAGADTQYF.

This rearrangement joins TRBV28 to TRBJ1-2; 7 bases agree with TRBD1. Germline V CDR1 and CDR2: MDHEN, SYDVKM. Trimming took 6 bases from V and 4 from J; bases not matched to a gene: 8. The CDR3 has 14 amino acids. CDR3 protein: CASRLPGDSYGYTF. The CDR3 coding sequence is TGTGCCAGCAGGCTTCCCGGGGACAGCTATGGCTACACCTTC.

The rearrangement uses TRBV5-4 and TRBJ1-6, with D uncertain. CDR1 SGHNT and CDR2 YYREEE come from the germline V gene (reference sequence). The CDR3 contains 16 residues. Deletions cut 3 bases from V and 0 bases from J, with 10 bases between. This CDR3 reads CASSSSTGSYNSPLHF. CDR3 sequence (DNA): TGTGCCAGCAGCTCATCCACCGGCTCCTATAATTCACCCCTCCACTTT.

CDR3 coding DNA: TGTGCCAGCAGTGAAGCTAGGATAGGGACTAGCGGGGGGAACACCGGGGAGCTGTTTTTT. Protein product: CASSEARIGTSGGNTGELFF. The chain uses TRBV6-1 and TRBJ2-2; 14 bases map to TRBD2. Trimming took 0 bases from V and 1 from J; bases not matched to a gene: 7. CDR1 is MNHNS, CDR2 SASEGT, per germline. This CDR3 is built from 20 residues.

The chain employs TRBV5-6 and TRBJ1-1, with TRBD1 identical over 11 bases. CDR1 and CDR2 (germline): SGHDT, YYEEEE. The CDR3 consists of 15 residues. The junction had 4 bases not matched to a gene; V was cut back by 1 base and J by 5 bases. The CDR3 DNA sequence: TGTGCCAGCAGCTTGATGGACAGGGGGCTGACTGAAGCTTTCTTT. Its protein is CASSLMDRGLTEAFF.